This T cell receptor beta chain was profiled in a study of human T cells and chemical hapten exposure. Background on the study: The patients, most of them female, presented with alopecia areata, totalis or universalis.

One entry per CDR3 protein results from TCRdb running MiXCR on the RACE reads. Among 70,000 or so distinct CDR3 sequences listed, roughly 11% were seen once. The time point: patch test 3, about 24 weeks after DPC sensitization. Treatment noted: therapeutic diphenylcyclopropenone sensitization with weekly scalp DPC. The CDR3 is made up of 13 amino acids. CDR1 is MDHEN and CDR2 is SYDVKM in the germline V gene. The V and J ends lost 7 bases and 6 bases, in that order; junction bases with no gene match: 6. This clonotype has only a few counts. Material: whole blood, obtained in connection with sensitization to the hapten diphenylcyclopropenone (DPC). The V gene is TRBV28, the J gene TRBJ1-5; 7 positions match TRBD1. The sequence came from a woman between 50 and 59 years old with alopecia areata. Some clones in this sample may be carry-over from other donors' samples. The DNA for the CDR3 is TGTGCCAGCATACTGACAGGGAGTCAGCCCCAGCATTTT. Protein product: CASILTGSQPQHF.